Listed below are T cell receptor beta chains from one sample, sequenced in a study of T-cell reconstitution after alpha-beta-depleted transplantation in children. MiXCR was run by TCRdb on the PCR reads, yielding one entry per CDR3 protein. The sample consists of tens of thousands of distinct CDR3 sequences, around 18% of them appearing once. Sequences were derived from PBMCs, mostly from graft donor cells, sampled 360 days after TCRalphabeta/CD19-depleted stem cell transplant. These receptors all come from a male patient aged 2 to 9 who had a stem cell transplant for acute lymphoblastic leukemia, so the T cells may come from the graft donor. Each CDR3 is given without its conserved first and last residue. Size is stated for part of the rows, as once, few or many counts, or as a class when the clone is expanded.

clone size | V gene | CDR3 protein
few | TRBV6-1 | ASSSPLGQDSGANVLT
. | TRBV21-1 | ASRQSRVGGTRLYNEQF
. | TRBV9 | ASSADRADSPLH
. | TRBV5-5 | ASSLGGFTYEQY
. | TRBV4-2 | ASSHSSGTSYGYT
. | TRBV10-3 | AISDWGSDTGELF
many | TRBV12-3/TRBV12-4 | ASSLGTVRTEAF
once | TRBV7-9 | ASSFSLGANTGELF
. | TRBV5-5 | ASSLVGTTGPSYEQY
few | TRBV6-1 | ASSEALIINQPQH
many | TRBV12-3/TRBV12-4 | ASSRPGLAGVETQY
. | TRBV20-1 | SARGRRPYEQY
few | TRBV6-5 | ASSLTGTSYDEQF
. | TRBV28 | ASRPPSRLAYNEQF
. | TRBV5-1 | ASSIRLAGDSYEQY
. | TRBV30 | AWSVSDTQY
few | TRBV5-5 | ASRWRAGRSLSNEQF
many | TRBV3-1 | ASSQDGRGWDNEQF
few | TRBV7-6 | ASSLDGHSNQPQH
few | TRBV6-1 | ASIIWASGRSEQF
. | TRBV5-1 | ASSLVFPGENTEAF
. | TRBV11-2 | ASSFPRAYEQY
. | TRBV6-5 | ASTFQTGRNTEAF
few | TRBV9 | ASSVAAGWHQPQH
. | TRBV10-3 | AISEFGNEQY
few | TRBV7-9 | ASSSRTGDTEAF
. | TRBV5-1 | ASSLLTGLAGRGDEQY
few | TRBV29-1 | SVGDTGNRGYT
. | TRBV5-1 | ASSHRGTDRVGETQY
. | TRBV12-3/TRBV12-4 | ASPSGRLAYEQY
many | TRBV4-1 | ASSQEDRMQETQY
. | TRBV25-1 | ASSVGQGFYNEQF
. | TRBV25-1 | ASSEDLAGTQGNEQF
few | TRBV9 | ASSVTRRNEQF
few | TRBV12-3/TRBV12-4 | ASSLRATSGTYNEQF
. | TRBV2 | ASTGRYSYEQY
many | TRBV3-1 | ASSQDFRGREKLF
few | TRBV28 | ASSYGQWSNQPQH
. | TRBV6-5 | ASSYLTGPGNQPQH
once | TRBV7-9 | ASSLIRISQGAGIQY
. | TRBV12-3/TRBV12-4 | ASTVQGSYNEQF
once | TRBV9 | ASSIERSFTDTQY